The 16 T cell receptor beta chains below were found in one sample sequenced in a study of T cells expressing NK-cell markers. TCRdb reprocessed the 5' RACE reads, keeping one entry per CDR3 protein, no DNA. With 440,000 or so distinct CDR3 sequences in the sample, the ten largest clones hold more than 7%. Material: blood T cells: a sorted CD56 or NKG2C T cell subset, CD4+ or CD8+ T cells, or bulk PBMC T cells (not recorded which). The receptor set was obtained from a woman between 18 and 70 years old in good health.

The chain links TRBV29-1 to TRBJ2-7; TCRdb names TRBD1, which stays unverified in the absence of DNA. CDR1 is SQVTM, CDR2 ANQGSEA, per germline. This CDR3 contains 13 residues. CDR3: CSALTGYSYEQYF.

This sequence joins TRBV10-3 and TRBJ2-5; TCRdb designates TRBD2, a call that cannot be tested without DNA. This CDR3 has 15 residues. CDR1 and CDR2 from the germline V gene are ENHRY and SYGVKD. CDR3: CASTLAGGLGETQYF.

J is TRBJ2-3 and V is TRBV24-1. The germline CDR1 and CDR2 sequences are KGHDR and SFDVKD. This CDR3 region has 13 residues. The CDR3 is CATSDSHTDTQYF.

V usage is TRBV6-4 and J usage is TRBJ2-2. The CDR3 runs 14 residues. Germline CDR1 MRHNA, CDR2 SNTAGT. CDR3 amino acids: CASSVWTNTGELFF.

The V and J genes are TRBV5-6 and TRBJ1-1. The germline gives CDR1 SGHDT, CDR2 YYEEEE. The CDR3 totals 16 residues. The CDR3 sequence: CASSLMGGVELVRAFF.

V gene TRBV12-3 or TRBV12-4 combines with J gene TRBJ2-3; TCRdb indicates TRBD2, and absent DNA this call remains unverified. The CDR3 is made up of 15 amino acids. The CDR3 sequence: CASSPRTSGDDTQYF.

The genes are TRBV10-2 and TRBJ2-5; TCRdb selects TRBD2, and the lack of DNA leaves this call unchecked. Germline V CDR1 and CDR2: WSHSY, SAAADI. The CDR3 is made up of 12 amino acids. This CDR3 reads CASSRGGETQYF.

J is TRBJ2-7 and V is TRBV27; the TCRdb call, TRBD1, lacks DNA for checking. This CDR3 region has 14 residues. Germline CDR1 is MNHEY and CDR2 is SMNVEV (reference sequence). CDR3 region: CASSLGVRVHEQYF.

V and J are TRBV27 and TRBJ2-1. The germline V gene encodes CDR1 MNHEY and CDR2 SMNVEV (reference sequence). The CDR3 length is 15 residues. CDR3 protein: CASRTAVGSYNEQFF.

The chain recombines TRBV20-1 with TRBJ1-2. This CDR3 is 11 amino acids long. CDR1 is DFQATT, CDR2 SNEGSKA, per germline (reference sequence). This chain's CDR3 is CSARRLSGYTF.

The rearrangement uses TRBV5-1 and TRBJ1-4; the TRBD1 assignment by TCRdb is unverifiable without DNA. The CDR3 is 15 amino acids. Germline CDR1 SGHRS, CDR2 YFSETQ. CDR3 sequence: CASSDHGTENEKLFF.

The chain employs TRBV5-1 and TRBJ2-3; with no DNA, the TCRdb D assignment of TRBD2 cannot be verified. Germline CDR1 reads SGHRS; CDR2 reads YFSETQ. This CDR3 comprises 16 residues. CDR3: CASSLSLYPSTDTQYF.

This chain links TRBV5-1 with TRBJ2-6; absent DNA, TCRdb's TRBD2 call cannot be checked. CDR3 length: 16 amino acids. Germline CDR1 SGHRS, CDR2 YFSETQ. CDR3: CASSLAGSTGANVLTF.

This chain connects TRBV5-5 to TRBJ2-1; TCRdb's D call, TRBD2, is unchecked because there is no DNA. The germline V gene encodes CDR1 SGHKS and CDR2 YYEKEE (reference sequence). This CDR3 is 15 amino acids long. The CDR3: CASSRERGDYNEQFF. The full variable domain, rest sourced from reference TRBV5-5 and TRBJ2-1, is DAGVTQSPTHLIKTRGQQVTLRCSPISGHKSVSWYQQVLGQGPQFIFQYYEKEERGRGNFPDRFSARQFPNYSSELNVNALLLGDSALYLCASSRERGDYNEQFFGPGTRLTVL.

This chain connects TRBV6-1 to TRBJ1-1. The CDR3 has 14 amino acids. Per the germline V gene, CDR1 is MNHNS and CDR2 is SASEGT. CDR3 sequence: CASTKAQMNTEAFF.

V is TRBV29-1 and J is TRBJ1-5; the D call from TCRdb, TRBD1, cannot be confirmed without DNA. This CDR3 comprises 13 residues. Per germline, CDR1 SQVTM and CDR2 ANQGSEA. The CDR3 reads CSVVGTGNQPQHF.